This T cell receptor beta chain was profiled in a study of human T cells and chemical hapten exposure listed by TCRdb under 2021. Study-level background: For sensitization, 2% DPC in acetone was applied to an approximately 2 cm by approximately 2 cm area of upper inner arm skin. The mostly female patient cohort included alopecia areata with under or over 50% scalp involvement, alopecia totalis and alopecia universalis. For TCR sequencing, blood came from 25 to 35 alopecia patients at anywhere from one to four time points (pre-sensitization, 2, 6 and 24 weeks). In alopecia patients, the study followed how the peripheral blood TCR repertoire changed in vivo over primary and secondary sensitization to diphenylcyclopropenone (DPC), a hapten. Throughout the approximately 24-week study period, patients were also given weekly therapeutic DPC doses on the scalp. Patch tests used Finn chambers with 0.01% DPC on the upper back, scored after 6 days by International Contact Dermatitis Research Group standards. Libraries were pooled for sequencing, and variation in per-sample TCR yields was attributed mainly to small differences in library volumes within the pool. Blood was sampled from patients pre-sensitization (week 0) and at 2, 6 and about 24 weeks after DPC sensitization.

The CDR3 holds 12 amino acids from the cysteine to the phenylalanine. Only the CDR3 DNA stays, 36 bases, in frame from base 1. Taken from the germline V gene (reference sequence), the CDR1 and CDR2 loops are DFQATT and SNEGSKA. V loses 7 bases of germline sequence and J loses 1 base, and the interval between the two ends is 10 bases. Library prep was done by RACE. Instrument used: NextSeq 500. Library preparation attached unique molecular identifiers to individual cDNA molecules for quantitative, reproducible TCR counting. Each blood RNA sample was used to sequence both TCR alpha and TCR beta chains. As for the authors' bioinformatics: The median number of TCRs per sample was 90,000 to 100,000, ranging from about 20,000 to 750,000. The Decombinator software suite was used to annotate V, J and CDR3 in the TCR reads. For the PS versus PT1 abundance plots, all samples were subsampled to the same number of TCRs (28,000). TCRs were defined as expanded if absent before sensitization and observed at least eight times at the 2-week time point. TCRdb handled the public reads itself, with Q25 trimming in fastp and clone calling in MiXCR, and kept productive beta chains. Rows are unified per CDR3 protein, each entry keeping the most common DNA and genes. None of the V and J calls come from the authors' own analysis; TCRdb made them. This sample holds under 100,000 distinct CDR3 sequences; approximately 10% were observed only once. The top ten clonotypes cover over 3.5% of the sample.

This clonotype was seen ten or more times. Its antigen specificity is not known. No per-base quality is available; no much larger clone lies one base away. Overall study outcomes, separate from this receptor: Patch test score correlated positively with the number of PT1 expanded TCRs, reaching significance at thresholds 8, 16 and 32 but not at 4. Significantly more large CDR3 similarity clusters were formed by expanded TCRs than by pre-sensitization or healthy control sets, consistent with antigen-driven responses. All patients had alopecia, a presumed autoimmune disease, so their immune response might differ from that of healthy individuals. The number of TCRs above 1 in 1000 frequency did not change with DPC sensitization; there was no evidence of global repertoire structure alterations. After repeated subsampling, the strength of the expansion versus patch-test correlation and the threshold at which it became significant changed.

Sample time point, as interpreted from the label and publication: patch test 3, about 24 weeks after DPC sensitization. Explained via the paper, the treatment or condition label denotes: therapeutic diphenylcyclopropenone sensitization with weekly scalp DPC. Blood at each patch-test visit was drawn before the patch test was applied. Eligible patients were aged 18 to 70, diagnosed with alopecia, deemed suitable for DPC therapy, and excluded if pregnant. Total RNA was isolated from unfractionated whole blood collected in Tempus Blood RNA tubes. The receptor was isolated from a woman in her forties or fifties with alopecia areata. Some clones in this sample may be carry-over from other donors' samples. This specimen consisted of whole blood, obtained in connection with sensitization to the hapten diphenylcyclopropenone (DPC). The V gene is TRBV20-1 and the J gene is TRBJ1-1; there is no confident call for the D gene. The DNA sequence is TGCAGTGGACCCCGCGGGAACACTGAAGCTTTCTTT. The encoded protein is CSGPRGNTEAFF.